This T cell receptor beta chain was identified during a study of blood T cell repertoires in COVID-19. As for the study in general: Samples of COVID-19 (acute and convalescent) were obtained from the United States, Italy and Spain. PBMCs, B-cell-depleted T cells, or T cells were the source of the cDNA or gDNA that made up the material.

Authors' analysis steps: Amplification of reference gene primers was used by the study to estimate nucleated cell counts. The data were produced by immunoSEQ multiplex PCR, yet TCRdb's version contains in-frame clones alone and is incomplete. V, J and clone size are those of that table, while D and trimming were read from the DNA. The sample records fewer than 400,000 clones, less than 85% being singletons. The V and J ends lost 3 bases and 0 bases, in that order; junction bases with no gene match: 3. This CDR3 comprises 16 residues. Per the germline V gene, CDR1 is LNHDA and CDR2 is SQIVND (reference sequence).

The sample consisted of peripheral blood. The receptor was derived from a woman aged 18-29 years with acute or convalescent COVID-19. V gene TRBV19 combines with J gene TRBJ2-1, with 9 positions matching TRBD2. Here the CDR3 DNA reads TGTGCCAGTAGTATTAATAGCGGGAGCTCCTACAATGAGCAGTTCTTC. The encoded protein is CASSINSGSSYNEQFF.